This T cell receptor (beta chain) comes out of a study of breast tumors, draining lymph nodes, adjacent tissues (dated by TCRdb to the mid-2010s). At the level of the whole study: Breast cancer patients provided tumor, adjacent nontumor tissue and axillary lymph nodes, and the study compared the TCR beta repertoires across these three sources. The study was designed to assess the relationships and possible T-cell exchange between tumor, surrounding tissue and draining lymph node repertoires in human breast cancer. The paper's findings and limits, for the study overall: The study presented the conclusion that tumor T cells originate in lymph nodes as consistent with a hypothesis, not as something directly demonstrated. The data were considered consistent with the idea that most tumor T cells come from the lymph node and then expand in tumor tissue. T-cell repertoire diversity in tumors was found to be lower than in lymph nodes but higher than in nontumor tissue, and preferential V and J gene usage was observed. In luminal-like breast cancer, tumor and nontumor tissue repertoires resembled each other significantly more than in basal-like breast cancer.

There are many counts of this clonotype. The antigen this receptor binds is unknown. There are no base qualities to consult, and no much larger clone falls within one base. The germline V gene gives CDR1 as SQVTM and CDR2 as ANQGSEA. The CDR3 measures 12 amino acids from cysteine to phenylalanine. This entry keeps only the CDR3 DNA: 36 bases, framed from base 1. V was cut back by 3 bases and J by 3 bases, leaving a gap of 9 bases between them. TCRdb records Illumina HiSeq 2000 as the sequencer. TCR beta chain libraries were generated through multiplex PCR amplification. High-throughput sequencing was used to analyze the amplified TCR beta chain products. TCRdb cleaned the public reads at Q25 with fastp, built clones with MiXCR and kept in-frame beta chains. One record per CDR3 amino acid sequence lists the most common genes and DNA. For this sample the table gives some 97,000 distinct CDR3 sequences, of which 21% were detected only once. Jointly, the top ten make up 1% to 1.5% of the sample.

The lymph node samples were taken from the axillary draining lymph nodes of breast cancer patients. The sequence is built from TRBV29-1 and TRBJ2-7; a tentative D call is TRBD1 (5 bases match). The clonotype comes from a female donor with breast cancer. Some clones in this sample may be carry-over from other donors' samples. The sample consisted of axillary lymph node tissue. The CDR3 has the sequence CSVEQGDYEQYF. DNA sequence: TGCAGCGTTGAGCAGGGTGACTACGAGCAGTACTTC.